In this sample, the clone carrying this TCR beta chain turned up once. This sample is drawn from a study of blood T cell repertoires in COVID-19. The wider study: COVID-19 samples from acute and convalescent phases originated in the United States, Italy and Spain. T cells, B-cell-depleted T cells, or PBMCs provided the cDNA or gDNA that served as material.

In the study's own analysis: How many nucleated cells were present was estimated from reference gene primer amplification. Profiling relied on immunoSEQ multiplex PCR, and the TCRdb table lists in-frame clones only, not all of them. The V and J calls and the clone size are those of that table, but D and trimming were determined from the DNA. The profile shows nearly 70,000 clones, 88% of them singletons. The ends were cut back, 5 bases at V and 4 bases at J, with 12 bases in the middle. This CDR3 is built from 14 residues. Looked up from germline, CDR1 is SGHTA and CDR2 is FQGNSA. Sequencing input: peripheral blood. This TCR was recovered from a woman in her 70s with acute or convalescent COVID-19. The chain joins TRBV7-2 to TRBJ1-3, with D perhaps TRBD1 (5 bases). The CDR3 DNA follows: TGTGCCAGCAGCAGCAGGGTATCCGGAAACACCATATATTTT. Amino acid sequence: CASSSRVSGNTIYF.